The 28 T cell receptor beta chains reported below all come from one sample, sequenced in a study of cytomegalovirus exposure and HLA in healthy donors. PCR was performed using 60 Vbeta and 13 Jbeta primers. Sequenced by immunoSEQ multiplex PCR; TCRdb stores in-frame clones only, minus some. The repertoire holds about 110,000 clones, about 79% seen once, with approximately 3.1% in the top ten. The sample was PBMCs. The receptors originated from a woman aged 18 to 35 in good health and CMV-seropositive.

This sequence joins TRBV5-6 and TRBJ1-1; no definite D call. V lost 4 bases and J 7 bases, leaving 11 bases between the germline ends. CDR1 SGHDT and CDR2 YYEEEE come from the germline V gene. The CDR3 extends over 12 amino acids. The CDR3 loop reads CASSQTYNEAFF. The CDR3 region has the DNA TGTGCCAGCAGCCAGACATACAATGAAGCTTTCTTT.

The chain joins TRBV20-1 to TRBJ2-7, with D maybe TRBD2 (5 bases). Looked up from germline, CDR1 is DFQATT and CDR2 is SNEGSKA (reference sequence). V dropped 3 bases and J dropped 4 bases, with 7 bases sitting between them. The CDR3 totals 11 residues. The CDR3 DNA is TGCAGTGCTAGCGGCGGGTACGAGCAGTACTTC. As protein: CSASGGYEQYF.

V usage is TRBV4-2 and J usage is TRBJ2-3; 10 bases line up with TRBD2. The V gene's germline CDR1 is LGHNA and CDR2 YNFKEQ. The V gene end was trimmed by 7 bases and the J gene end by 4 bases; junction bases not matched to a gene: 8. This CDR3 contains 15 residues. CDR3 DNA: TGTGCCAGCACCATGGGACTAGCGCCCGCAGATACGCAGTATTTT. Its translation: CASTMGLAPADTQYF.

This sequence joins TRBV6-1 and TRBJ2-5; 8 bases are a match to TRBD2. The tail of the sequence fits TRBJ2-7 better, so the J call may be wrong. Germline CDR1 and CDR2: MNHNS and SASEGT. The CDR3 runs to 14 residues. CDR3 bases: TGTGCCAGCAGTCCTACCCGGGAGGGGTACGAGCAGTACTTC. Protein sequence: CASSPTREGYEQYF.

The chain recombines TRBV2 with TRBJ2-1; tentative D call: TRBD1 (5 bases). This CDR3 has 14 amino acids. Trimming stripped 2 bases from V and 7 bases from J, with 12 bases between. From germline, CDR1 is SNHLY and CDR2 FYNNEI. This CDR3 is CASSELGPWNEQFF. For the CDR3, the DNA is TGTGCCAGCAGTGAACTGGGGCCCTGGAATGAGCAGTTCTTC.

As DNA, the CDR3 is TGTGCCAGCAGCCGAGACAGGGCCAATCAGCCCCAGCATTTT. Its translation: CASSRDRANQPQHF. The chain combines TRBV5-4 with TRBJ1-5, with 7 positions matching TRBD1. CDR3 length: 14 residues. Looked up from germline, CDR1 is SGHNT and CDR2 is YYREEE (reference sequence). V was pared by 4 bases and J by 3 bases, with 4 bases of the junction left unmatched. The full variable domain, with the rest looked up from reference TRBV5-4 and TRBJ1-5, is ETGVTQSPTHLIKTRGQQVTLRCSSQSGHNTVSWYQQALGQGPQFIFQYYREEENGRGNFPPRFSGLQFPNYSSELNVNALELDDSALYLCASSRDRANQPQHFGDGTRLSIL.

The chain carries TRBV19 and TRBJ2-5; D is undetermined. The germline CDR1 and CDR2 sequences are LNHDA and SQIVND (reference sequence). The CDR3 contains 12 residues. Trimming took off 0 bases at V and 5 bases at J, with 4 bases between the two ends. The CDR3 bases are TGTGCCAGTAGTATAGATCTCGAGACCCAGTACTTC. This encodes CASSIDLETQYF.

This clone was found a few times. The gene calls are TRBV5-1 and TRBJ1-4; 10 bases agree with TRBD1. The length of the CDR3 is 14 residues. From germline, CDR1 is SGHRS and CDR2 YFSETQ. V lost 4 bases to trimming and J lost 6 bases; unmatched junction nucleotides: 3. The CDR3 bases are TGCGCCAGCAGCCTCGGGACAGGGGATGAAAAACTGTTTTTT. It specifies CASSLGTGDEKLFF. The whole variable domain, filled in from reference TRBV5-1 and TRBJ1-4, reads KAGVTQTPRYLIKTRGQQVTLSCSPISGHRSVSWYQQTPGQGLQFLFEYFSETQRNKGNFPGRFSGRQFSNSRSEMNVSTLELGDSALYLCASSLGTGDEKLFFGSGTQLSVL.

This chain links TRBV6-6 with TRBJ1-6; 8 bases are a match to TRBD1. CDR1 is MNHNY, CDR2 SVGAGI, per germline (reference sequence). This CDR3 spans 16 amino acids. Trimming cost V 0 bases and J 8 bases; bases outside gene matches: 6. Here the CDR3 reads CASSYSDRGWDSPLHF. In DNA form, the CDR3 reads TGTGCCAGCAGTTACTCTGACAGGGGATGGGATTCACCCCTCCACTTT.

The chain employs TRBV13 and TRBJ2-3; D is possibly TRBD1 (6 bases). The V gene lost 0 bases and the J gene lost 6 bases, with 10 bases spanning the gap. This CDR3 comprises 14 residues. Germline CDR1 and CDR2: PRHDT and FYEKMQ (reference sequence). The DNA of the CDR3 is TGTGCCAGCAGCTTAGGCCTTACAGGGGATACGCAGTATTTT. It is translated as CASSLGLTGDTQYF.

The rearrangement uses TRBV10-3 and TRBJ2-1; 9 bases map to TRBD2. The V and J ends lost 5 bases and 8 bases, in that order; junction bases with no gene match: 7. The V gene's germline CDR1 is ENHRY and CDR2 SYGVKD. The CDR3 is made up of 14 amino acids. The CDR3 nucleotides are TGTGCCATCAGTTCCCCGGGACTAGCCGATGAGCAGTTCTTC. It specifies CAISSPGLADEQFF.

V gene TRBV10-3 combines with J gene TRBJ2-1; 8 nucleotides line up with TRBD2. J gave up 8 bases and V 0 bases, and 9 bases lay outside the gene matches. Germline values: CDR1 ENHRY, CDR2 SYGVKD. This CDR3 has 16 residues. CDR3 protein: CAISESIREGVDEQFF. As DNA, the CDR3 is TGTGCCATCAGTGAGTCGATACGGGAGGGTGTAGATGAGCAGTTCTTC.

This sequence joins TRBV6-1 and TRBJ1-2; 8 positions match TRBD1. This CDR3 has 16 residues. Looked up from germline, CDR1 is MNHNS and CDR2 is SASEGT. Trimming cost V 2 bases and J 3 bases; bases outside gene matches: 8. This CDR3 reads CASSERRSTGDYGYTF. Written as DNA, the CDR3 is TGTGCCAGCAGTGAACGAAGATCGACAGGGGACTATGGCTACACCTTC.

This chain links TRBV5-6 with TRBJ1-1; D is unclear. CDR1 is SGHDT and CDR2 is YYEEEE in the germline V gene. Between the trimmed V and J ends, which lost 0 bases and 1 base, there was a span of 13 bases. This CDR3 is built from 16 residues. CDR3 residues: CASSLVVRGSNTEAFF. The CDR3 coding sequence is TGTGCCAGCAGCTTGGTCGTGCGGGGATCGAACACTGAAGCTTTCTTT.

The chain couples TRBV5-1 to TRBJ2-5, with 11 bases aligning to TRBD2. CDR1 and CDR2 (germline): SGHRS, YFSETQ. The J segment lost 3 bases and the V segment lost 0 bases, leaving 4 bases of the junction unmatched. The CDR3 totals 16 residues. CDR3 nucleotide sequence: TGCGCCAGCAGCTTGGTTAGCGGGGGGGTAGAAGAGACCCAGTACTTC. Residues: CASSLVSGGVEETQYF.

The chain carries TRBV30 and TRBJ1-6, with no clear D. Germline assignment: CDR1 GTSNPN and CDR2 SVGIG (reference sequence). The CDR3 contains 11 residues. Trimming took 0 bases from V and 10 from J, leaving 4 bases between them. CDR3 loop: CAWSVLSPLHF. CDR3 coding DNA: TGTGCCTGGAGTGTACTATCACCCCTCCACTTT.

The chain combines TRBV9 with TRBJ2-7, with a weak D call TRBD1 (6 bases). V gave up 3 bases and J gave up 2 bases, with 12 bases separating them. The CDR3 covers 14 residues. Looked up from germline, CDR1 is SGDLS and CDR2 is YYNGEE. CDR3 protein: CASSAQGLAYEQYF. The CDR3 DNA reads as TGTGCCAGCAGCGCACAGGGTTTGGCCTACGAGCAGTACTTC.

The CDR3 nucleotides are TGCGCCAGCAGTGAGGCTAGCGGTACAGATACGCAGTATTTT. It is translated as CASSEASGTDTQYF. The chain recombines TRBV10-2 with TRBJ2-3, with TRBD2 identical over 7 bases. CDR1 is WSHSY, CDR2 SAAADI, per germline. V dropped 2 bases and J dropped 3; count of bases not matched to a gene: 2. The CDR3 spans 14 residues.

V is TRBV9 and J is TRBJ1-1; D is perhaps TRBD1 (5 bases). Germline V lookup: CDR1 SGDLS, CDR2 YYNGEE. This CDR3 has 15 residues. Trimming pared 0 bases from V and 8 bases from J, leaving 17 bases between. CDR3 nucleotides: TGTGCCAGCAGCGTAGAGGGACTCACAAGTGAAGAAGCTTTCTTT. This translates into CASSVEGLTSEEAFF.

This clone was detected only a few times. The chain combines TRBV6-5 with TRBJ2-7, with D tentatively TRBD1 (6 bases). The CDR3 contains 14 residues. Looked up from germline, CDR1 is MNHEY and CDR2 is SVGAGI. Trimming pared 6 bases from V and 1 base from J, leaving 13 bases between. The CDR3 DNA is TGTGCCAGCAGACCCCGGGACACTTCCTACGAGCAGTACTTC. Its protein is CASRPRDTSYEQYF.

As concerns this clone: One junction end does not reproduce the germline sequence, and a read error may be involved. The chain carries TRBV7-9 and TRBJ2-7; 9 bases line up with TRBD2. This CDR3 is built from 15 residues. The germline gives CDR1 SEHNR, CDR2 FQNEAQ (reference sequence). The CDR3 sequence is CSSRAGGPPNYEQYF. CDR3 DNA sequence: TGTTCCAGCAGGGCGGGGGGGCCCCCCAACTACGAGCAGTACTTC.

The rearrangement uses TRBV6-5 and TRBJ2-3, with 7 bases fitting TRBD1. CDR3 length: 14 residues. The V and J ends lost 5 bases and 3 bases, in that order; junction bases with no gene match: 5. Germline V lookup: CDR1 MNHEY, CDR2 SVGAGI. The CDR3 here is CASSVQGQTDTQYF. DNA for the CDR3: TGTGCCAGCAGTGTTCAGGGACAGACAGATACGCAGTATTTT.

The CDR3 DNA is TGCGCCAGCAGCTTCACGGGGGACAATGAGCAGTTCTTC. This gives the protein CASSFTGDNEQFF. The V and J genes are TRBV5-1 and TRBJ2-1; perhaps TRBD2 as D (6 bases). V was shortened by 2 bases and J by 5 bases, with 8 bases between the two germline ends. Germline CDR1 reads SGHRS; CDR2 reads YFSETQ. The CDR3 loop spans 13 amino acids.

This chain connects TRBV2 to TRBJ2-7; 8 nucleotides line up with TRBD1. CDR1 and CDR2 from the germline V gene are SNHLY and FYNNEI. The V gene end was trimmed by 7 bases and the J gene end by 6 bases; junction bases not matched to a gene: 11. The CDR3 length is 14 residues. CDR3 in DNA: TGTGCCAGCAACAGGGGGGCCTCCTCCGGCGAGCAGTACTTC. Its protein product is CASNRGASSGEQYF.

This sequence joins TRBV10-1 and TRBJ2-5; 8 positions agree with TRBD2. CDR1 and CDR2 (germline): WNHNN, SYGVQD (reference sequence). The V and J ends lost 6 bases and 1 base, in that order; junction bases with no gene match: 1. CDR3 length: 13 residues. CDR3 sequence reads: CASRLAVQETQYF. CDR3 DNA sequence: TGCGCCAGCAGACTAGCGGTCCAAGAGACCCAGTACTTC.

This clone was detected once. The chain joins TRBV5-4 to TRBJ1-2; D is undetermined. The CDR3 covers 12 residues. The V gene's germline CDR1 is SGHNT and CDR2 YYREEE (reference sequence). The V and J ends lost 5 bases and 8 bases respectively, with 13 bases between them. The CDR3 sequence: CASSYARLGYTF. Written as DNA, the CDR3 is TGTGCCAGCAGTTATGCGCGCTTGGGCTACACCTTC.

CDR3 in DNA: TGTGCCATCAGTTCGGGTCCCAATGAGCAGTTCTTC. It is translated as CAISSGPNEQFF. The V and J genes are TRBV10-3 and TRBJ2-1; D is ambiguous. The germline V gene has CDR1 ENHRY and CDR2 SYGVKD. There are 12 residues in the CDR3. Deletions cut 5 bases from V and 6 bases from J, with 8 bases between.

The CDR3 is CASSVTSGSIYNEQFF. In DNA form, the CDR3 reads TGTGCCAGCAGCGTAACTAGCGGGAGTATTTACAATGAGCAGTTCTTC. This sequence joins TRBV9 and TRBJ2-1; 11 bases line up with TRBD2. Germline-derived CDR1 and CDR2 are SGDLS and YYNGEE. The CDR3 consists of 16 residues. Losses at the gene ends were 1 base for V and 4 bases for J; bases not matched to a gene: 4.